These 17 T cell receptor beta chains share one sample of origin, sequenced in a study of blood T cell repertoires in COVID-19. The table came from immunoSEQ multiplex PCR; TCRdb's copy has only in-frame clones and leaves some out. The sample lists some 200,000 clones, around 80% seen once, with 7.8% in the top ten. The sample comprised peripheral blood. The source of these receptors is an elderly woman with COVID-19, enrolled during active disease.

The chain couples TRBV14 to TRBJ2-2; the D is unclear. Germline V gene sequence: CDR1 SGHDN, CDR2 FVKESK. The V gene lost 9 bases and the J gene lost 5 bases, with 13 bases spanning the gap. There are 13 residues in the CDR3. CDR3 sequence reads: CASQRWVTGELFF. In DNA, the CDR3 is TGTGCCAGTCAGCGCTGGGTGACCGGGGAGCTGTTTTTT.

CDR3 sequence: CASSLRVWGGTKKAYEQYF. CDR3 sequence (DNA): TGTGCCAGCAGCTTGAGAGTCTGGGGCGGGACTAAAAAGGCCTACGAGCAGTACTTC. The V gene is TRBV5-6, the J gene TRBJ2-7, with 7 positions matching TRBD2. V was clipped by 1 base and J by 2 bases; unmatched bases: 18. The CDR3 sequence is 19 residues long. CDR1 is SGHDT and CDR2 is YYEEEE in the germline V gene. Full variable domain (missing parts from reference TRBV5-6 and TRBJ2-7): DAGVTQSPTHLIKTRGQQVTLRCSPKSGHDTVSWYQQALGQGPQFIFQYYEEEERQRGNFPDRFSGHQFPNYSSELNVNALLLGDSALYLCASSLRVWGGTKKAYEQYFGPGTRLTVT.

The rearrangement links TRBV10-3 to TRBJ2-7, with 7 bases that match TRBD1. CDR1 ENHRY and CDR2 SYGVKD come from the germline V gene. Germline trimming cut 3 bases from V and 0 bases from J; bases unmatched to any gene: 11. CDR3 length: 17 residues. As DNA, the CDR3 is TGTGCCATCAGTGATTCACCCCCACGGGACAGCTCCTACGAGCAGTACTTC. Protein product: CAISDSPPRDSSYEQYF.

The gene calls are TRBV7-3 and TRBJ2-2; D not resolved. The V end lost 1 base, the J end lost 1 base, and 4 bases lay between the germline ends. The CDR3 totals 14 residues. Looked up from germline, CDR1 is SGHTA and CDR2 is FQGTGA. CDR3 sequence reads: CASSLNMNTGELFF. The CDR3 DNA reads TGTGCCAGCAGCTTAAACATGAACACCGGGGAGCTGTTTTTT. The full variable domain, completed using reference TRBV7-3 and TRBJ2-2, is GAGVSQTPSNKVTEKGKYVELRCDPISGHTALYWYRQSLGQGPEFLIYFQGTGAADDSGLPNDRFFAVRPEGSVSTLKIQRTERGDSAVYLCASSLNMNTGELFFGEGSRLTVL.

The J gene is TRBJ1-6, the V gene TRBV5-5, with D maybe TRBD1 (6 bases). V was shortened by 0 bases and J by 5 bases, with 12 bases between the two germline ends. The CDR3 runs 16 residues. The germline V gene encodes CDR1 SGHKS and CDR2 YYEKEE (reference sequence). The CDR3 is CASSLARGRDNSPLHF. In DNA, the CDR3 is TGTGCCAGCAGCTTGGCCAGGGGACGGGATAATTCACCCCTCCACTTT. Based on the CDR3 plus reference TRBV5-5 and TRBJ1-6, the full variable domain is DAGVTQSPTHLIKTRGQQVTLRCSPISGHKSVSWYQQVLGQGPQFIFQYYEKEERGRGNFPDRFSARQFPNYSSELNVNALLLGDSALYLCASSLARGRDNSPLHFGNGTRLTVT.

This CDR3 reads CASSRRGERGYTF. CDR3 DNA sequence: TGTGCCAGCAGCCGGAGGGGAGAGCGAGGCTACACCTTC. V usage is TRBV3-1 (or the pseudogene TRBV3-2) and J usage is TRBJ1-2, with a tentative D call TRBD1 (5 bases). Between the trimmed V and J ends, which lost 4 bases and 8 bases, there was a span of 14 bases. The CDR3 has 13 residues. In germline, CDR1 is LGHDT, CDR2 YNNKEL (reference sequence).

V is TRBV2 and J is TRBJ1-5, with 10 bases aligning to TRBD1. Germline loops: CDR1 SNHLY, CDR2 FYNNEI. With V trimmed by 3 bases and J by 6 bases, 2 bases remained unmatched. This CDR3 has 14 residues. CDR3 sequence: CASSETGGLQPQHF. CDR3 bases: TGTGCCAGCAGTGAGACAGGGGGCCTTCAGCCCCAGCATTTT.

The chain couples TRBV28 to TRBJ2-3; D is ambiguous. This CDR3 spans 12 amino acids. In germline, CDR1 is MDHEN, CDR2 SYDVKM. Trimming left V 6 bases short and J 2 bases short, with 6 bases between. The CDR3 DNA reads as TGTGCCAGCAGGTACACCACAGATACGCAGTATTTT. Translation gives CASRYTTDTQYF.

The CDR3: CSVERFSGNTIYF. The CDR3 region has the DNA TGCAGCGTTGAGCGGTTTTCTGGAAACACCATATATTTT. The chain has TRBV29-1 and TRBJ1-3; D is unclear. Germline CDR1 and CDR2: SQVTM and ANQGSEA. The CDR3 totals 13 residues. V lost 3 bases and J 1 base, leaving 7 bases between the germline ends.

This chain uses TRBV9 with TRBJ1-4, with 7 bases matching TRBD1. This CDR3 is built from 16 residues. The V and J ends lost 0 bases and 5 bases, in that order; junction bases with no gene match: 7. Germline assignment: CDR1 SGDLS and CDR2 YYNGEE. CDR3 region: CASSVGPGQINEKLFF. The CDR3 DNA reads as TGTGCCAGCAGCGTAGGTCCGGGACAGATCAATGAAAAACTGTTTTTT.

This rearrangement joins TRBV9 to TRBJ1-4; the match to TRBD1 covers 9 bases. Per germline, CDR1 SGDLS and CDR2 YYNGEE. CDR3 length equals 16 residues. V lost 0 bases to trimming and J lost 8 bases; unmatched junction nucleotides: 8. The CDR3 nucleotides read TGTGCCAGCAGCGTAGGCGGGACAGGGCGAACCGAAAAACTGTTTTTT. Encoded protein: CASSVGGTGRTEKLFF.

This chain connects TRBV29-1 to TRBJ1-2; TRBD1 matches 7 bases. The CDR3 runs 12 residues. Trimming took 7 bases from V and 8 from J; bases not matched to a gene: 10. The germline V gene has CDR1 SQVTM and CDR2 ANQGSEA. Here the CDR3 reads CSAEGAGGGYTF. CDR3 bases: TGCAGCGCCGAGGGGGCAGGGGGAGGCTACACCTTC.

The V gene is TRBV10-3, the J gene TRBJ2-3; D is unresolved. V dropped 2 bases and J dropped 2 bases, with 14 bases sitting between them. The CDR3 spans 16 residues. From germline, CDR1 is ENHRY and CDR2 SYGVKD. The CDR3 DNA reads TGTGCCATCAGTGAGCCCGCGGAAGGATTCACAGATACGCAGTATTTT. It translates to CAISEPAEGFTDTQYF.

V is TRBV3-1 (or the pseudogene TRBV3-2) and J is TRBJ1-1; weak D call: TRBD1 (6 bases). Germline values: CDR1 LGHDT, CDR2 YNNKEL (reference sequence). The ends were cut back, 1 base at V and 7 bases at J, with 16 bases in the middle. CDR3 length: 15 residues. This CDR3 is CASSQVRTASYEAFF. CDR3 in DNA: TGTGCCAGCAGCCAAGTTAGGACAGCCTCCTATGAAGCTTTCTTT.

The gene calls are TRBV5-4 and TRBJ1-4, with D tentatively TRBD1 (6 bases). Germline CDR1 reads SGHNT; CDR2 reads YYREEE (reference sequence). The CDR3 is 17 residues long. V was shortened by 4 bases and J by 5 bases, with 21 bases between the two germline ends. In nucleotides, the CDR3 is TGTGCCAGCAGCCGTGGAGGCAGGGGAGAGCAGAATGAAAAACTGTTTTTT. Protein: CASSRGGRGEQNEKLFF.

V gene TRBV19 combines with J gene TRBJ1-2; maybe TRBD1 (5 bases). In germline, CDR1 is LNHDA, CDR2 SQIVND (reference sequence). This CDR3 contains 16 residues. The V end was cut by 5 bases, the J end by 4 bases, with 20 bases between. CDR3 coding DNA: TGTGCCAGTAGTTTCCCCGGGACTCCGGGAGGCTATGGCTACACCTTC. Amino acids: CASSFPGTPGGYGYTF.

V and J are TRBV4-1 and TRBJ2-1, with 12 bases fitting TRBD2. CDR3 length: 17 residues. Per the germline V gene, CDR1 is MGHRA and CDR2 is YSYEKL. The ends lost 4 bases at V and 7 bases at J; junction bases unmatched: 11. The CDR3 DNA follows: TGCGCCAGCAGCCGCCATACCGGGACTAGCGGGCCTAATGAGCAGTTCTTC. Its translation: CASSRHTGTSGPNEQFF.